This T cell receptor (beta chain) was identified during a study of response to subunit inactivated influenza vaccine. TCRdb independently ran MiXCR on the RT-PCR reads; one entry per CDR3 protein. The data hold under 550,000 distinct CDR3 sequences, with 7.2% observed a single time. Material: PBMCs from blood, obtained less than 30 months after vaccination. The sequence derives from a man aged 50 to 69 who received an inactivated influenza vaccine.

CDR3 bases: TGTGCCAGCAGTTTGGAGCGGGGGGGCCGCGATGAGCAGTTCTTC. Its translation: CASSLERGGRDEQFF. The chain joins TRBV27 to TRBJ2-1, with TRBD2 identical over 10 bases. The CDR3 is 15 amino acids. Germline V gene lookup returns CDR1 MNHEY and CDR2 SMNVEV (reference sequence). The J segment lost 8 bases and the V segment lost 3 bases, leaving 7 bases of the junction unmatched.